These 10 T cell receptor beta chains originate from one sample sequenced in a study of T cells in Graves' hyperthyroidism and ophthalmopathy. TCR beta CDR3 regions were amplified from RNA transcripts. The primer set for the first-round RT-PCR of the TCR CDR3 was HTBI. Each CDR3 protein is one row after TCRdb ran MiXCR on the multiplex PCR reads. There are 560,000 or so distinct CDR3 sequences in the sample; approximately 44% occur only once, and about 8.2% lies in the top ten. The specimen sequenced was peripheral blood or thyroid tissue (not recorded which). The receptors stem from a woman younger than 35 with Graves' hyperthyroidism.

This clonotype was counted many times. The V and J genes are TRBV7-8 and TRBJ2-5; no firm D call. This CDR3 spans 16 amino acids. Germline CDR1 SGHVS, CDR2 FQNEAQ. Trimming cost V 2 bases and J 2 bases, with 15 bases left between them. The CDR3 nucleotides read TGTGCCAGCAGCTTACGATTCCGCCCAACACAAGAGACCCAGTACTTC. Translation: CASSLRFRPTQETQYF.

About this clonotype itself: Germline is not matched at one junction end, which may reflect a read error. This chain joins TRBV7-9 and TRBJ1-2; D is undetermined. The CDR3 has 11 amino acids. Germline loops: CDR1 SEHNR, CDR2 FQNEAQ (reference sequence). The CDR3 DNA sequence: TGTGCCAGCAGTCAGACGTATACTGCCACATTC. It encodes CASSQTYTATF. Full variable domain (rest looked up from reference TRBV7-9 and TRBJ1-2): DTGVSQNPRHKITKRGQNVTFRCDPISEHNRLYWYRQTLGQGPEFLTYFQNEAQLEKSRLLSDRFSAERPKGSFSTLEIQRTEQGDSAMYLCASSQTYTATFGSGTRLTVV.

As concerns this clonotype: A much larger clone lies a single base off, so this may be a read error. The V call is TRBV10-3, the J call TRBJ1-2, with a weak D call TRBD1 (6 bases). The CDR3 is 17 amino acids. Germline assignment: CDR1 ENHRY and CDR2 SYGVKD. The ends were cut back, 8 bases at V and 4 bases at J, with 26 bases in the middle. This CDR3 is CAILEGGSRQEFYGYTF. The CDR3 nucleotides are TGTGCCATCTTAGAGGGTGGATCGCGACAGGAATTCTATGGCTACACCTTC.

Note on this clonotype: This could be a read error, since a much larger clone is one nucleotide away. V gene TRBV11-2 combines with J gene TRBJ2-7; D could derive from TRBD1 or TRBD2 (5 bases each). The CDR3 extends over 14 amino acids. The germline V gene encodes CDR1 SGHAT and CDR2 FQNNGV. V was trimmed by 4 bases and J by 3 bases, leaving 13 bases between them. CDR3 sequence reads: CASSYRDPDYEQYF. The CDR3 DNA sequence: TGTGCCAGCAGCTACCGGGACCCAGACTACGAGCAGTACTTC.

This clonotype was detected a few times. CDR3: CASSYKSSYNSPLHF. The CDR3 DNA is TGTGCCAGCAGTTACAAGAGCTCCTATAATTCACCCCTCCACTTT. The gene calls are TRBV12-3 or TRBV12-4 and TRBJ1-6; D is ambiguous. V was clipped by 4 bases and J by 0 bases, with 7 bases between them. The CDR3 length is 15 residues.

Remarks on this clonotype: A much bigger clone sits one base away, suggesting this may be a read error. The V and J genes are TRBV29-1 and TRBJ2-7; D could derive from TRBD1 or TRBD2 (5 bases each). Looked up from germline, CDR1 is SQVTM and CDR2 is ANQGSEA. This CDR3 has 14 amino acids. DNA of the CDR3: TGCAGCGTGGGGACCCTACACTCCTCCCACGAGCAGTACTTC. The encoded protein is CSVGTLHSSHEQYF.

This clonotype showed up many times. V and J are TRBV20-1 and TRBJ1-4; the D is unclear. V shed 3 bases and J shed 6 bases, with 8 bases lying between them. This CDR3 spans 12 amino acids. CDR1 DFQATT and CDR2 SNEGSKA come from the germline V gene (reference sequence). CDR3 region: CSARGRDEKLFF. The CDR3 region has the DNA TGCAGTGCTAGGGGTCGGGATGAAAAACTGTTTTTT.

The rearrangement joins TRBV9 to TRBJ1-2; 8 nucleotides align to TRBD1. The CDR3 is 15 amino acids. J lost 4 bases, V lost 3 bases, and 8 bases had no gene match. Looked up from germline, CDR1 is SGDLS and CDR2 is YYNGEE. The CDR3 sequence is CASSAGTGEIYGYTF. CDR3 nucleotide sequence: TGTGCCAGCAGCGCCGGGACAGGCGAAATCTATGGCTACACCTTC.

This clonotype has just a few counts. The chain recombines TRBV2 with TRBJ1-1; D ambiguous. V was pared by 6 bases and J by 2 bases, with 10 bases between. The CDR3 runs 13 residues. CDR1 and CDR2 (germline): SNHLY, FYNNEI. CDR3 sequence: CASRDWGNTEAFF. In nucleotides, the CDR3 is TGTGCCAGCAGGGACTGGGGAAACACTGAAGCTTTCTTT.

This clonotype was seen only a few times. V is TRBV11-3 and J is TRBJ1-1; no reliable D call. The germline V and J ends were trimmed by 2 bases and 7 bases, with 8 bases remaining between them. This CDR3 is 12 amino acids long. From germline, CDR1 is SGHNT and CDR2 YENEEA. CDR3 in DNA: TGTGCCAGCAGCTTACGAGAAGGTGAAGCTTTCTTT. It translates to CASSLREGEAFF. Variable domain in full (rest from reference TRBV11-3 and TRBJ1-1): EAGVVQSPRYKIIEKKQPVAFWCNPISGHNTLYWYLQNLGQGPELLIRYENEEAVDDSQLPKDRFSAERLKGVDSTLKIQPAELGDSAVYLCASSLREGEAFFGQGTRLTVV.